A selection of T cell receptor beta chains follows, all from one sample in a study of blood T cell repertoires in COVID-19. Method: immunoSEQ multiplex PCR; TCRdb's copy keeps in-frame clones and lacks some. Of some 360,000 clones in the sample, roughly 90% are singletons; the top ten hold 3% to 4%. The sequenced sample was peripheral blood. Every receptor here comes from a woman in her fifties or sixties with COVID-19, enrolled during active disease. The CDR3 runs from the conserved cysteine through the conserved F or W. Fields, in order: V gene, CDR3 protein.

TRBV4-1	CASQKSTNPGTGGQNEQFF
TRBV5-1	CASSNTGGTEAFF
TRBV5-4	CASSLARLNTDTQYF
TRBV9	CASSRQGTSNQPQHF
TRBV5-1	CASSLGGQGSYEQYF
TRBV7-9	CASSSLTGKNYNEQFF
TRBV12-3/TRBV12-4	CASRPRSTDTQYF
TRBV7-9	CASSLGRGGDTQYF
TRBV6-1	CASSEGGDRVNQPQHF
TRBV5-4	CASSYDRGRMYEQYF
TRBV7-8	CASSFRLPGHEQFF
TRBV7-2	CASSLVRLAGYIQETQYF
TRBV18	CASSPSQGSYEQYF
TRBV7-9	CASRAVWVGNTIYF
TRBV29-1	CSVGRQANTEAFF
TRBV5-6	CASSYRFEKLFF
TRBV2	CASSDQGLAGENEQYF
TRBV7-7	CASSWTSGAQETQYF
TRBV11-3	CASSPRGARNNEQFF
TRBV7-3	CASSPGPGNEAFF
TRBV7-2	CASSRRDLNFNEQFF
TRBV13	CASSLGRHGYEQYF